This T cell receptor beta chain was observed in a study of blood T cell repertoires in COVID-19. Study-wide context: COVID-19 samples, acute and convalescent, were from the United States, Italy and Spain. In each case, the material was cDNA or gDNA derived from T cells, B-cell-depleted T cells, or PBMCs.

This CDR3 contains 17 residues. The germline CDR1 and CDR2 sequences are MNHEY and SMNVEV (reference sequence). J gave up 2 bases and V 4 bases, and 8 bases lay outside the gene matches. Original methodology: Reference gene primer amplification yielded estimated nucleated cell counts. Sequenced by immunoSEQ multiplex PCR; TCRdb stores in-frame clones only, minus some. V and J calls and clone size are those listed in that table; D and trimming were worked out from the DNA. The table lists about 75,000 clones, approximately 74% of them singletons. This clone turned up a few times. The receptor was derived from a human donor with acute or convalescent COVID-19. The donor label of this sample is uncertain. Sequenced material: peripheral blood. The chain uses TRBV27 and TRBJ2-1, with TRBD2 identical over 10 bases. The CDR3 protein is CASSSPSGSGTYNEQFF. The CDR3 nucleotides are TGTGCCAGCAGTTCTCCTAGCGGGAGCGGTACCTACAATGAGCAGTTCTTC.